These 24 T cell receptor beta chains were all obtained from the same sample, sequenced in a study of T cell responses to AZD1222 COVID-19 vaccine. The protocol was immunoSEQ multiplex PCR, while the TCRdb copy is restricted to in-frame clones and leaves out a portion. Of some 200,000 clones listed, 90% to 95% are singletons. The specimen comprised peripheral blood, sampled 28 days after the second AZD1222 dose. The receptor source for this set is an adult who received the AZD1222 COVID-19 vaccine.

This sequence joins TRBV3-1 (or the pseudogene TRBV3-2) and TRBJ1-2; TRBD1 agrees at 7 bases. The CDR3 length is 16 residues. The germline CDR1 and CDR2 sequences are LGHDT and YNNKEL (reference sequence). V was pared by 2 bases and J by 7 bases, with 13 bases of the junction left unmatched. The CDR3 here is CASSQIPGQRLGGYTF. The CDR3, as DNA: TGTGCCAGCAGCCAAATTCCGGGACAGCGTTTGGGTGGCTACACCTTC.

The chain has TRBV5-1 and TRBJ2-7, with TRBD2 matching 7 bases. This CDR3 comprises 14 residues. Trimming cost V 4 bases and J 3 bases; bases outside gene matches: 7. The germline CDR1 and CDR2 sequences are SGHRS and YFSETQ. The CDR3 spells CASSITSANYEQYF. The CDR3 bases are TGCGCCAGCAGCATAACTAGCGCCAACTACGAGCAGTACTTC.

This rearrangement joins TRBV5-4 to TRBJ2-3, with a tentative D call TRBD2 (6 bases). Germline-derived CDR1 and CDR2 are SGHNT and YYREEE (reference sequence). The CDR3 totals 16 residues. Trimming stripped 0 bases from V and 2 bases from J, with 13 bases between. The CDR3 protein is CASSLGAGPFTDTQYF. The CDR3 DNA sequence: TGTGCCAGCAGCTTGGGGGCGGGGCCCTTCACAGATACGCAGTATTTT.

The rearrangement uses TRBV6-5 and TRBJ1-2; D not resolved. This CDR3 region has 15 residues. From germline, CDR1 is MNHEY and CDR2 SVGAGI. Trimming shortened V by 0 bases and J by 5 bases, and 13 bases separated the two germline ends. The CDR3 loop is CASSYSSRAGYGYTF. CDR3 in DNA: TGTGCCAGCAGTTACTCGAGTAGGGCAGGTTATGGCTACACCTTC.

The chain is built from TRBV9 and TRBJ2-7; perhaps TRBD1 as D (7 bases). This CDR3 is built from 16 residues. CDR1 and CDR2 (germline): SGDLS, YYNGEE. V lost 0 bases, J lost 3 bases, and 16 bases lay in between. CDR3: CASSVGGTAWNYEQYF. CDR3 nucleotides: TGTGCCAGCAGCGTAGGCGGGACAGCCTGGAACTACGAGCAGTACTTC.

The chain combines TRBV27 with TRBJ2-7; 10 bases are shared with TRBD1. Germline V CDR1 and CDR2: MNHEY, SMNVEV (reference sequence). The CDR3 runs to 18 residues. After removal of 2 bases from V and 5 bases from J, the junction contained 15 bases not matched to a gene. CDR3 in amino acids: CASSLTGQGSSGAHEQYF. In DNA form, the CDR3 reads TGTGCCAGCAGTTTAACGGGACAGGGGTCTTCGGGTGCCCACGAGCAGTACTTC.

The count of this clone is one. The chain couples TRBV5-4 to TRBJ2-1, with TRBD2 identical over 8 bases. J gave up 4 bases and V 8 bases, and 2 bases lay outside the gene matches. The CDR3 runs 12 residues. CDR1 is SGHNT, CDR2 YYREEE, per germline (reference sequence). The CDR3 bases are TGTGCCAGTACTAGCGGTTACAATGAGCAGTTCTTC. Its translation: CASTSGYNEQFF.

The chain has TRBV9 and TRBJ2-7; either TRBD1 or TRBD2 may supply D (5 bases each). Germline-derived CDR1 and CDR2 are SGDLS and YYNGEE. This CDR3 comprises 16 residues. V was cut by 0 bases and J by 3 bases, with 16 bases left in between. CDR3 in DNA: TGTGCCAGCAGCGTAGCCTTGTCGGGGCCCAGCTACGAGCAGTACTTC. Its protein product is CASSVALSGPSYEQYF.

The V and J genes are TRBV5-8 and TRBJ1-2; D uncertain. V was clipped by 0 bases and J by 0 bases, with 6 bases between them. The length of the CDR3 is 14 residues. CDR1 SGHTS and CDR2 YDEGEE come from the germline V gene. CDR3 in DNA: TGTGCCAGCAGCTTGGGAGCAGCTAACTATGGCTACACCTTC. Amino acid sequence: CASSLGAANYGYTF. Full variable domain (remainder filled in from reference TRBV5-8 and TRBJ1-2): EAGVTQSPTHLIKTRGQQATLRCSPISGHTSVYWYQQALGLGLQFLLWYDEGEERNRGNFPPRFSGRQFPNYSSELNVNALELEDSALYLCASSLGAANYGYTFGSGTRLTVV.

This chain joins TRBV14 and TRBJ2-7, with 8 positions matching TRBD2. Germline V gives CDR1 SGHDN, CDR2 FVKESK. This CDR3 spans 15 amino acids. J was trimmed by 0 bases and V by 6 bases; bases with no gene match: 7. The CDR3 region has the DNA TGTGCCAGCAGTTCGAGCGGGGGAGGCTCCTACGAGCAGTACTTC. As protein: CASSSSGGGSYEQYF.

The rearrangement uses TRBV5-1 and TRBJ1-6, with D maybe TRBD1 (5 bases). Germline-derived CDR1 and CDR2 are SGHRS and YFSETQ. The V gene lost 0 bases and the J gene lost 10 bases, with 8 bases spanning the gap. CDR3 length: 13 amino acids. CDR3 nucleotides: TGCGCCAGCAGCTTGGAGGACACCTCACCCCTCCACTTT. Translated: CASSLEDTSPLHF.

The V and J genes are TRBV15 and TRBJ2-2; TRBD2 matches 9 bases. The V segment lost 3 bases and the J segment 1 base; nucleotides outside the gene matches: 3. This CDR3 spans 16 amino acids. CDR1 is LNHNV, CDR2 YYDKDF, per germline (reference sequence). CDR3 coding DNA: TGTGCCACCAGCAGGGGACTAGCTGTGAACACCGGGGAGCTGTTTTTT. It specifies CATSRGLAVNTGELFF.

V usage is TRBV7-9 and J usage is TRBJ2-2, with TRBD2 identical over 9 bases. Trimming at V came to 6 bases and at J to 6 bases, leaving 11 bases not matched to a gene. This CDR3 contains 16 residues. Germline CDR1 SEHNR, CDR2 FQNEAQ (reference sequence). The CDR3 DNA reads as TGTGCCAGCAGTCGAACTTTAGCGGGAGATGCCGGGGAGCTGTTTTTT. It translates to CASSRTLAGDAGELFF.

V usage is TRBV5-4 and J usage is TRBJ1-4; 7 bases align to TRBD1. Trimming cost V 4 bases and J 8 bases; bases outside gene matches: 11. This CDR3 spans 15 amino acids. CDR1 and CDR2 (germline): SGHNT, YYREEE (reference sequence). The CDR3 DNA follows: TGTGCCAGCAGCCCCTACCCGACAGGGAACGAAAAACTGTTTTTT. Translation gives CASSPYPTGNEKLFF.

The genes are TRBV6-5 and TRBJ1-6; D remains ambiguous. V dropped 2 bases and J dropped 5 bases, with 13 bases sitting between them. Per the germline V gene, CDR1 is MNHEY and CDR2 is SVGAGI. This CDR3 contains 16 residues. The CDR3 protein is CASSYDGETHNSPLHF. Written as DNA, the CDR3 is TGTGCCAGCAGTTACGACGGGGAGACCCATAATTCACCCCTCCACTTT.

V and J are TRBV29-1 and TRBJ2-1; 15 nucleotides align to TRBD2. The CDR3 loop spans 14 amino acids. Germline V CDR1 and CDR2: SQVTM, ANQGSEA. V shed 4 bases and J 9 bases; nucleotides not matched to a gene: 4. CDR3 loop: CSVGTSGRVAEQFF. In nucleotides, the CDR3 is TGCAGCGTTGGGACTAGCGGGAGGGTTGCTGAGCAGTTCTTC.

V is TRBV7-3 and J is TRBJ1-1; D remains ambiguous. The CDR3 consists of 13 residues. V lost 2 bases, J lost 5 bases, and 9 bases lay in between. Germline assignment: CDR1 SGHTA and CDR2 FQGTGA. CDR3 sequence (DNA): TGTGCCAGCAGCTTATTCTTAGGTACTGAAGCTTTCTTT. Protein: CASSLFLGTEAFF.

The V call is TRBV11-2, the J call TRBJ2-3; unclear D gene. The CDR3 covers 13 residues. Per germline, CDR1 SGHAT and CDR2 FQNNGV. Trimming pared 3 bases from V and 6 bases from J, leaving 10 bases between. Written as DNA, the CDR3 is TGTGCCAGCAGCTTTTGGACCCCGGATACGCAGTATTTT. It codes for CASSFWTPDTQYF.

The chain carries TRBV7-2 and TRBJ1-1; maybe TRBD1 (6 bases). CDR1 and CDR2 from the germline V gene are SGHTA and FQGNSA. Trimming shortened V by 2 bases and J by 4 bases, and 11 bases separated the two germline ends. This CDR3 region has 14 residues. For the CDR3, the DNA is TGTGCCAGCAGCTTATTGGGGGGCGGCACTGAAGCTTTCTTT. It is translated as CASSLLGGGTEAFF.

The rearrangement uses TRBV7-9 and TRBJ1-3; D gene ambiguous. The CDR3 covers 13 residues. The V end was cut by 2 bases, the J end by 1 base, with 3 bases between. CDR1 SEHNR and CDR2 FQNEAQ come from the germline V gene (reference sequence). CDR3 in amino acids: CASSLQSGNTIYF. In DNA, the CDR3 is TGTGCCAGCAGCTTACAGTCTGGAAACACCATATATTTT.

The chain links TRBV5-1 to TRBJ2-3, with 7 nucleotides matching TRBD2. Germline V gives CDR1 SGHRS, CDR2 YFSETQ. The CDR3 consists of 15 residues. Trimming took 1 base from V and 6 from J; bases not matched to a gene: 8. This CDR3 is CASSLSGAPPDTQYF. The CDR3 DNA reads TGCGCCAGCAGCTTGAGCGGGGCGCCCCCGGATACGCAGTATTTT.

The chain uses TRBV27 and TRBJ2-7; 8 bases agree with TRBD2. Germline CDR1 is MNHEY and CDR2 is SMNVEV (reference sequence). The CDR3 extends over 15 amino acids. After removal of 6 bases from V and 7 bases from J, the junction contained 14 bases not matched to a gene. The CDR3 region has the DNA TGTGCCAGCAGAAGACCAGCGGGAGAGGGGGGGGAGCAGTACTTC. Translated, it gives CASRRPAGEGGEQYF.

About this clone itself: The junction differs from germline at one of its ends, possibly a read error. The chain combines TRBV7-2 with TRBJ2-2, with 10 nucleotides matching TRBD2. Per germline, CDR1 SGHTA and CDR2 FQGNSA. This CDR3 comprises 17 residues. CDR3 amino acids: CASSSRRGSGREGELFF. CDR3 in DNA: TGTGCCAGTAGCTCCCGGCGGGGGAGCGGGAGGGAAGGGGAGCTGTTTTTT.

The genes are TRBV28 and TRBJ1-5; perhaps TRBD1 as D (6 bases). Trimming took off 9 bases at V and 3 bases at J, with 12 bases between the two ends. Per germline, CDR1 MDHEN and CDR2 SYDVKM. This CDR3 is built from 13 residues. This CDR3 reads CASIQGNNQPQHF. In nucleotides, the CDR3 is TGTGCCAGTATCCAGGGGAACAATCAGCCCCAGCATTTT.